This TCR beta chain emerged from a study of identical twins. Study-level results: Cord blood's abundant beta clonotypes had fewer insertions, unlike memory repertoires. Surplus twin overlap in beta out-of-frame sequences was less pronounced.

Of note for this clonotype: Its antigen remains unidentified.

From the 5' RACE reads, TCRdb called clonotypes with MiXCR, one entry per CDR3 protein. The repertoire consists of 690,000 or so distinct CDR3 sequences, with approximately 9% occurring once and the leading ten covering 0.85% to 1%. CDR3 length: 14 amino acids. Germline values: CDR1 MNHEY, CDR2 SVGEGT. The V gene end was trimmed by 7 bases and the J gene end by 4 bases; junction bases not matched to a gene: 10. The donors were all healthy and Caucasian. The sample was also reused in another study, on yellow fever vaccine responses in identical twins. That investigation notes: Twin vaccine T cell responses reportedly seemed partly convergent, partly personalized.

The rearrangement links TRBV6-2 or TRBV6-3 to TRBJ2-7, with 7 bases aligning to TRBD1. This sequence originates from a woman younger than 35 in good health. The sequenced sample consisted of PBMCs. CDR3 loop: CASTTTGSRYEQYF. The CDR3, as DNA: TGTGCCAGCACCACGACAGGGAGCCGATACGAGCAGTACTTC.